The 3 T cell receptor beta chains presented below share a single source sample, sequenced in a study of T-cell memory formation after mild COVID-19. TCRdb ran MiXCR on the 5' RACE reads and lists one entry per CDR3 protein. The sample lists about 140,000 distinct CDR3 sequences, 11% to 15% seen once, with about 26% in the top ten. What was sequenced was PBMCs or a T cell subset sorted from them (not recorded which). The source is an adult woman who had mild COVID-19 (a few samples of this study predate the infection). Cell type and time point are not known.

This clonotype has more than one count but fewer than ten. This sequence joins TRBV19 and TRBJ2-2; no clear D. The CDR3 length is 18 residues. Germline V gene lookup returns CDR1 LNHDA and CDR2 SQIVND (reference sequence). Deletions cut 1 base from V and 1 base from J, with 16 bases between. The CDR3 DNA follows: TGTGCCAGTAGTATAGGACCCTTGCTTGCGGAGAACACCGGGGAGCTGTTTTTT. It codes for CASSIGPLLAENTGELFF.

The sample holds a few counts of this clonotype. This chain joins TRBV4-1 and TRBJ2-1; D unclear. This CDR3 is 12 amino acids long. Germline values: CDR1 MGHRA, CDR2 YSYEKL. V lost 1 base to trimming and J lost 7 bases, with 5 bases between them. Here the CDR3 DNA reads TGCGCCAGCAGCCAAGTTCGGAATGAGCAGTTCTTC. Translation: CASSQVRNEQFF.

The table lists this clonotype with a few counts. The chain couples TRBV5-1 to TRBJ1-2; the D gene is possibly TRBD1 (5 bases). The V end was cut by 2 bases, the J end by 3 bases, with 14 bases between. Per the germline V gene, CDR1 is SGHRS and CDR2 is YFSETQ. The CDR3 consists of 15 residues. In DNA form, the CDR3 reads TGCGCCAGCAGCTTCTACGGGGCGGAGGACTATGGCTACACCTTC. This gives the protein CASSFYGAEDYGYTF.